The source of this T cell receptor (beta chain) is a study of blood T cell repertoires in COVID-19. Study context: The samples span acute and convalescent COVID-19 from the United States, Italy and Spain. PBMCs, B-cell-depleted T cells, or T cells provided the cDNA or gDNA that made up the material.

The ends were cut back, 1 base at V and 4 bases at J, with 8 bases in the middle. This CDR3 comprises 15 residues. The germline CDR1 and CDR2 sequences are SGHTA and FQGNSA. Cohort assignment relied on participant-reported clinical history. Generated by immunoSEQ multiplex PCR, the TCRdb table keeps only in-frame clones and is missing some. The repertoire has under 400,000 clones, 70% to 90% of them found once; the top ten carry approximately 4.6%. V gene TRBV7-2 combines with J gene TRBJ1-6; perhaps TRBD1 as D (5 bases). The origin of this receptor is a woman aged 40 to 49 with acute COVID-19. The sequencing sample was made of PBMCs or T cells enriched from blood (not recorded which). This CDR3 reads CASSLGQTYNSPLHF. CDR3 sequence (DNA): TGTGCCAGCAGCTTAGGACAGACTTATAATTCACCCCTCCACTTT. Full variable domain (outside the CDR3, taken from reference TRBV7-2 and TRBJ1-6): GAGVSQSPSNKVTEKGKDVELRCDPISGHTALYWYRQSLGQGLEFLIYFQGNSAPDKSGLPSDRFSAERTGGSVSTLTIQRTQQEDSAVYLCASSLGQTYNSPLHFGNGTRLTVT.